What follows is one T cell receptor (beta chain) and its context. Its specificity is unknown. A roughly 120-subject validation cohort, separate from the 666-subject first cohort, supplied the donors. The data were obtained in a study of cytomegalovirus exposure and HLA in healthy donors. Study details: The use of the same platform for the roughly 120 validation repertoires and the roughly 680 first-cohort repertoires was reported by a later analysis. Findings and caveats of the study: Usually a TCR sequence was rare, but some public TCRs were found in many donors. Under in vitro conditions, three CMV-associated chains were confirmed as specific for CMV antigens.

TCRdb's copy holds only in-frame clones and misses some; the assay was immunoSEQ multiplex PCR. The data show fewer than 150,000 clones, 70% to 85% seen once. Germline trimming cut 10 bases from V and 4 bases from J; bases unmatched to any gene: 14. The CDR3 runs to 15 residues. CDR1 is MNHNY and CDR2 is SVGAGI in the germline V gene (reference sequence). This sequence was found in a man aged 25 to 45 in good health and CMV-seropositive. The chain joins TRBV6-6 to TRBJ1-2; TRBD1 matches 8 bases. Material for sequencing was PBMCs. The chain's CDR3 is CAISGQGAPGYGYTF. CDR3 DNA sequence: TGTGCCATCTCCGGCCAGGGGGCGCCTGGCTATGGCTACACCTTC.